This T cell receptor (beta chain) was documented in a study of spatial heterogeneity in lung cancer. The overall study: The count of detected beta-chain sequences consistently exceeded that of alpha-chain sequences.

Indicated time point: sample taken at primary tumor resection. The approximately 79 donors had untreated early-stage non-small cell lung cancer. The V end lost 3 bases, the J end lost 7 bases, and 18 bases lay between the germline ends. The germline V gene encodes CDR1 MNHEY and CDR2 SMNVEV (reference sequence). CDR3 length equals 15 residues. Using its own MiXCR run on the 5' RACE reads, TCRdb lists one record per CDR3 protein. Here the sample spans about 23,000 distinct CDR3 sequences, approximately 3% being singletons. V and J are TRBV27 and TRBJ2-5; TRBD1 or TRBD2 may be the D gene (5 bases each). The sample consisted of PBMCs, taken at surgery. The source of this sequence is a female donor with early-stage non-small cell lung cancer. The CDR3 DNA sequence: TGTGCCAGCAGTTTTATGGGACCGGACCCTGGGACCCAGTACTTC. Encoded protein: CASSFMGPDPGTQYF.